A single sample gave rise to the 4 T cell receptor beta chains below, sequenced in a study of T cell responses to AZD1222 COVID-19 vaccine. Generated by immunoSEQ multiplex PCR, the TCRdb table keeps only in-frame clones and is missing some. The sample carries some 150,000 clones, 90% to 95% recorded once. The material was peripheral blood, obtained on day 0 of AZD1222 vaccination. The receptors originated from an adult in good health.

The CDR3 sequence: CASTGRDKMNTEAFF. CDR3 in DNA: TGTGCCAGCACCGGTCGCGACAAGATGAACACTGAAGCTTTCTTT. The chain couples TRBV5-4 to TRBJ1-1; D is ambiguous. CDR1 and CDR2 from the germline V gene are SGHNT and YYREEE (reference sequence). The V end lost 6 bases, the J end lost 0 bases, and 15 bases lay between the germline ends. CDR3 length: 15 amino acids. The entire variable domain, with the rest obtained from reference TRBV5-4 and TRBJ1-1, is as follows: ETGVTQSPTHLIKTRGQQVTLRCSSQSGHNTVSWYQQALGQGPQFIFQYYREEENGRGNFPPRFSGLQFPNYSSELNVNALELDDSALYLCASTGRDKMNTEAFFGQGTRLTVV.

The chain links TRBV18 to TRBJ2-7; D is undetermined. The V end lost 1 base, the J end lost 5 bases, and 9 bases lay between the germline ends. The germline gives CDR1 KGHSH, CDR2 LQKENI. This CDR3 comprises 13 residues. The CDR3 loop is CASSPQKFDEQYF. The CDR3 coding sequence is TGTGCCAGCTCACCACAAAAGTTCGACGAGCAGTACTTC.

The chain combines TRBV12-3 or TRBV12-4 with TRBJ2-7, with no clear D. Trimming cost V 5 bases and J 7 bases, with 12 bases left between them. The CDR3 contains 12 residues. CDR3 nucleotide sequence: TGTGCCAGCAGTACCACCTCCGGGGAGCAGTACTTC. Protein sequence: CASSTTSGEQYF.

The rearrangement joins TRBV4-1 to TRBJ2-1; D is tentatively TRBD1 or TRBD2 (5 bases each). Germline V gene data show CDR1 as MGHRA and CDR2 as YSYEKL. This CDR3 comprises 15 residues. Trimming stripped 0 bases from V and 9 bases from J, with 15 bases between. The CDR3, as DNA: TGCGCCAGCAGCCAAGATGCCCGGGCTGGGGGTGAGCAGTTCTTC. This codes for CASSQDARAGGEQFF.